The 10 T cell receptor beta chains reported below all come from one sample, sequenced in a study of T cells in Graves' hyperthyroidism and ophthalmopathy. TCR beta CDR3 region amplification was performed from RNA transcripts. TCR CDR3 regions were first amplified by RT-PCR with HTBI primers. Using its own MiXCR run on the multiplex PCR reads, TCRdb lists one record per CDR3 protein. In the table there are about 340,000 distinct CDR3 sequences, about 20% of which are singletons. Sequencing was performed on blood. The receptors derive from a woman in her forties or fifties with Graves' hyperthyroidism.

This clonotype came up many times. The V and J genes are TRBV6-1 and TRBJ2-7; D is unclear. The CDR3 spans 10 residues. Trimming removed 7 bases from V and 4 bases from J, with 5 bases in between. Germline lookup yields CDR1 MNHNS and CDR2 SASEGT. The CDR3 loop is CASNAYEQYF. The CDR3 DNA is TGTGCCAGCAACGCATACGAGCAGTACTTC.

This clonotype occurred a few times. CDR3 amino acids: CASSFLQEVSSGYTF. Here the CDR3 DNA reads TGTGCCAGCAGCTTCCTACAGGAGGTATCGAGTGGCTACACCTTC. J is TRBJ1-2 and V is TRBV11-2; D is possibly TRBD1 (5 bases). The length of the CDR3 is 15 residues. V shed 3 bases and J shed 7 bases, with 18 bases lying between them. Per the germline V gene, CDR1 is SGHAT and CDR2 is FQNNGV.

At least ten counts were recorded for this clonotype. This CDR3 is CASSYWPVQATGELFF. CDR3 nucleotides: TGTGCCAGCAGTTACTGGCCTGTACAGGCCACCGGGGAGCTGTTTTTT. The V call is TRBV6-2 or TRBV6-3, the J call TRBJ2-2; D is perhaps TRBD1 (5 bases). Germline assignment: CDR1 MNHEY and CDR2 SVGEGT. V was cut by 1 base and J by 4 bases, with 13 bases left in between. The CDR3 is 16 amino acids.

This clonotype has just one count. The rearrangement links TRBV20-1 to TRBJ1-4; D unclear. Trimming removed 0 bases at V and 7 bases at J, with 12 bases between. CDR1 DFQATT and CDR2 SNEGSKA come from the germline V gene (reference sequence). This CDR3 has 14 amino acids. CDR3 in amino acids: CSARDLGIREKLFF. CDR3 nucleotide sequence: TGCAGTGCTAGAGATTTAGGGATTCGTGAAAAACTGTTTTTT.

V is TRBV5-1 and J is TRBJ2-3; D remains unclear. Per germline, CDR1 SGHRS and CDR2 YFSETQ. CDR3 length: 13 amino acids. Trimming left V 7 bases short and J 4 bases short, with 13 bases between. CDR3 nucleotides: TGCGCCAGCTACCGTTCCGAGGCAGATACGCAGTATTTT. This codes for CASYRSEADTQYF.

The J gene is TRBJ2-1, the V gene TRBV20-1; TRBD2 agrees at 16 bases. The CDR3 totals 15 residues. V was clipped by 5 bases and J by 9 bases; unmatched bases: 7. CDR1 DFQATT and CDR2 SNEGSKA come from the germline V gene (reference sequence). The CDR3 sequence is CSAPPGTSGGVEQFF. CDR3 DNA sequence: TGCAGTGCTCCTCCTGGGACTAGCGGGGGGGTTGAGCAGTTCTTC.

This clonotype was seen many times. The chain uses TRBV20-1 and TRBJ1-2, with a tentative D call TRBD1 (5 bases). Between the trimmed V and J ends, which lost 1 base and 2 bases, there was a span of 8 bases. The CDR3 contains 13 residues. Germline assignment: CDR1 DFQATT and CDR2 SNEGSKA (reference sequence). The CDR3 region has the DNA TGCAGTGCTAGAGTTCGGGGGAACTATGGCTACACCTTC. Its translation: CSARVRGNYGYTF.

The chain combines TRBV7-9 with TRBJ2-7; weak D call: TRBD1 (6 bases). Trimming left V 6 bases short and J 3 bases short, with 21 bases between. Germline CDR1 and CDR2: SEHNR and FQNEAQ (reference sequence). The CDR3 extends over 16 amino acids. The DNA for the CDR3 is TGTGCCAGCAGTCTTAATCCGGGACAAGGTTTCTACGAGCAGTACTTC. This codes for CASSLNPGQGFYEQYF. The complete variable domain, with remaining parts taken from reference TRBV7-9 and TRBJ2-7, reads DTGVSQNPRHKITKRGQNVTFRCDPISEHNRLYWYRQTLGQGPEFLTYFQNEAQLEKSRLLSDRFSAERPKGSFSTLEIQRTEQGDSAMYLCASSLNPGQGFYEQYFGPGTRLTVT.

This clonotype was counted at least ten times. The CDR3 region is CASRAGTGAYGYTF. In DNA, the CDR3 is TGTGCCAGCAGAGCCGGGACAGGTGCCTATGGCTACACCTTC. The chain combines TRBV6-1 with TRBJ1-2, with TRBD1 identical over 8 bases. The CDR3 has 14 residues. The germline gives CDR1 MNHNS, CDR2 SASEGT. The V segment lost 6 bases and the J segment 4 bases; nucleotides outside the gene matches: 7.

This clonotype was recorded many times. V is TRBV28 and J is TRBJ2-1; weak D call: TRBD1 (5 bases). The CDR3 is 18 residues long. Germline CDR1 and CDR2: MDHEN and SYDVKM. V dropped 2 bases and J dropped 8 bases, with 25 bases sitting between them. CDR3 region: CASSLGDPWTARDHEQFF. The CDR3 nucleotides read TGTGCCAGCAGTTTAGGGGATCCTTGGACCGCCAGGGATCATGAGCAGTTCTTC.